These 25 T cell receptor beta chains originate from one sample sequenced in a study of T cells after yellow fever vaccination. TCRdb processed the 5' RACE reads anew with MiXCR; each CDR3 protein has one entry. The table records under 700,000 distinct CDR3 sequences, less than 20% of them present only once. The source was PBMCs, collected around 5 days after the first yellow fever vaccination. All receptors come from a man between 18 and 35 years old who received the YFV17D yellow fever vaccine.

The chain combines TRBV20-1 with TRBJ2-3; perhaps TRBD1 as D (5 bases). The CDR3 sequence is 13 residues long. Germline lookup yields CDR1 DFQATT and CDR2 SNEGSKA (reference sequence). Trimming cost V 8 bases and J 6 bases, with 18 bases left between them. CDR3 region: CSLLGALFDTQYF. The CDR3 nucleotides read TGCAGTCTCCTTGGGGCCCTTTTCGATACGCAGTATTTT.

The chain recombines TRBV4-1 with TRBJ1-5; D call uncertain. This CDR3 comprises 17 residues. The germline CDR1 and CDR2 sequences are MGHRA and YSYEKL. V was trimmed by 3 bases and J by 0 bases, leaving 15 bases between them. DNA for the CDR3: TGCGCCAGCAGCCATTCACAACTCCGGAATAGCAATCAGCCCCAGCATTTT. Translated: CASSHSQLRNSNQPQHF.

This clonotype was seen only a few times. The chain's CDR3 is CATSDLSSSGGPFEQFF. The DNA of the CDR3 is TGTGCCACCAGTGATTTGTCGTCTAGCGGGGGCCCTTTTGAGCAGTTCTTC. J is TRBJ2-1 and V is TRBV24-1, with 10 positions matching TRBD2. The CDR3 runs 17 residues. Germline CDR1 and CDR2: KGHDR and SFDVKD. J lost 9 bases, V lost 0 bases, and 10 bases had no gene match.

The V call is TRBV5-1, the J call TRBJ2-1, with 9 bases matching TRBD1. CDR1 SGHRS and CDR2 YFSETQ come from the germline V gene. Unmatched junction bases numbered 6, after V lost 4 bases and J lost 7 bases. CDR3 size: 14 residues. CDR3 loop: CASSTPDRGNEQFF. The CDR3 DNA is TGCGCCAGCAGCACTCCGGACAGGGGAAATGAGCAGTTCTTC. The variable domain in full, completed from reference TRBV5-1 and TRBJ2-1, reads KAGVTQTPRYLIKTRGQQVTLSCSPISGHRSVSWYQQTPGQGLQFLFEYFSETQRNKGNFPGRFSGRQFSNSRSEMNVSTLELGDSALYLCASSTPDRGNEQFFGPGTRLTVL.

This clonotype came up many times. V usage is TRBV7-2 and J usage is TRBJ2-4; 10 nucleotides line up with TRBD2. V was pared by 5 bases and J by 9 bases, with 10 bases of the junction left unmatched. This CDR3 spans 15 amino acids. Looked up from germline, CDR1 is SGHTA and CDR2 is FQGNSA. DNA for the CDR3: TGTGCCAGCAGCCTAAGTAGCGGGGGGCCACCCATTCAGTACTTC. This codes for CASSLSSGGPPIQYF.

The CDR3 reads CATQFTENTEAFF. CDR3 coding DNA: TGTGCCACCCAATTCACGGAGAACACTGAAGCTTTCTTT. The chain couples TRBV25-1 to TRBJ1-1; no clear D gene. Trimming removed 10 bases from V and 1 base from J, with 13 bases in between. There are 13 residues in the CDR3. Germline CDR1 and CDR2: MGHDK and SYGVNS.

This clonotype came up a few times. The CDR3, as DNA: TGTGCCAGCAGCACCTCCACAGGGCTTAATTCACCCCTCCACTTT. It encodes CASSTSTGLNSPLHF. The rearrangement joins TRBV9 to TRBJ1-6, with D tentatively TRBD1 (6 bases). Germline CDR1 is SGDLS and CDR2 is YYNGEE. The CDR3 spans 15 residues. Trimming left V 4 bases short and J 6 bases short, with 14 bases between.

In this sample, this clonotype turned up a few times. CDR3 residues: CASSQDGGTRNEQFF. CDR3 nucleotides: TGCGCCAGCAGCCAAGACGGGGGGACTCGTAATGAGCAGTTCTTC. The V gene is TRBV4-3, the J gene TRBJ2-1; 7 positions match TRBD2. Germline assignment: CDR1 LGHNA and CDR2 YSLEER. The CDR3 is made up of 15 amino acids. Germline trimming cut 0 bases from V and 7 bases from J; bases unmatched to any gene: 6.

This clonotype was counted between two and nine times. J is TRBJ1-4 and V is TRBV3-1; the D is unclear. The CDR3 extends over 14 amino acids. The germline CDR1 and CDR2 sequences are LGHDT and YNNKEL (reference sequence). Trimming pared 1 base from V and 7 bases from J, leaving 10 bases between. The CDR3 is CASSQGYRVEKLFF. In nucleotides, the CDR3 is TGTGCCAGCAGCCAAGGGTATAGGGTTGAAAAACTGTTTTTT. Full variable domain (outside the CDR3, taken from reference TRBV3-1 and TRBJ1-4): DTAVSQTPKYLVTQMGNDKSIKCEQNLGHDTMYWYKQDSKKFLKIMFSYNNKELIINETVPNRFSPKSPDKAHLNLHINSLELGDSAVYFCASSQGYRVEKLFFGSGTQLSVL.

The V call is TRBV7-2, the J call TRBJ2-7; TRBD2 agrees at 9 bases. The germline V gene encodes CDR1 SGHTA and CDR2 FQGNSA. This CDR3 has 15 residues. V lost 4 bases and J lost 5; bases outside the gene matches: 9. CDR3 residues: CASSSMAGGQNEQYF. Here the CDR3 DNA reads TGTGCCAGCAGCTCCATGGCGGGGGGGCAAAACGAGCAGTACTTC. The whole variable domain, remainder taken from reference TRBV7-2 and TRBJ2-7, is GAGVSQSPSNKVTEKGKDVELRCDPISGHTALYWYRQSLGQGLEFLIYFQGNSAPDKSGLPSDRFSAERTGGSVSTLTIQRTQQEDSAVYLCASSSMAGGQNEQYFGPGTRLTVT.

The rearrangement links TRBV20-1 to TRBJ1-5, with D perhaps matching TRBD1 (5 bases). Germline values: CDR1 DFQATT, CDR2 SNEGSKA (reference sequence). Deletions cut 6 bases from V and 3 bases from J, with 18 bases between. This CDR3 has 15 residues. CDR3 DNA sequence: TGCAGTGCCACCGGGGGAGGAGGGCCCAATCAGCCCCAGCATTTT. It yields the protein CSATGGGGPNQPQHF.

This clonotype came up a few times. V usage is TRBV9 and J usage is TRBJ2-5, with D possibly being TRBD1 (6 bases). V lost 0 bases to trimming and J lost 5 bases, with 14 bases between them. CDR3 length equals 15 residues. CDR1 SGDLS and CDR2 YYNGEE come from the germline V gene. The CDR3 coding sequence is TGTGCCAGCAGCGTAGAGACAGGTCCGGGGGAGACCCAGTACTTC. The encoded protein is CASSVETGPGETQYF.

The chain uses TRBV28 and TRBJ2-1; weak D call: TRBD1 (5 bases). The germline gives CDR1 MDHEN, CDR2 SYDVKM. The CDR3 spans 15 residues. The V end was cut by 2 bases, the J end by 4 bases, with 12 bases between. CDR3 bases: TGTGCCAGCAGTTTAGGGCAGGGAAATTACAATGAGCAGTTCTTC. The encoded protein is CASSLGQGNYNEQFF.

The chain recombines TRBV30 with TRBJ1-4; perhaps TRBD1 as D (6 bases). Germline-derived CDR1 and CDR2 are GTSNPN and SVGIG (reference sequence). V lost 5 bases to trimming and J lost 5 bases, with 12 bases between them. The length of the CDR3 is 13 residues. The chain's CDR3 is CAWVRQGNEKLFF. CDR3 nucleotide sequence: TGTGCCTGGGTGAGGCAGGGGAATGAAAAACTGTTTTTT.

V gene TRBV19 combines with J gene TRBJ2-7; perhaps TRBD1 as D (6 bases). V was trimmed by 3 bases and J by 5 bases, leaving 14 bases between them. The CDR3 is 14 amino acids. Germline V gene sequence: CDR1 LNHDA, CDR2 SQIVND (reference sequence). CDR3 DNA: TGTGCCAGTAGTATGGAGGACAGAAGACACGAGCAGTACTTC. Encoded protein: CASSMEDRRHEQYF. Full variable domain (outside the CDR3, taken from reference TRBV19 and TRBJ2-7): DGGITQSPKYLFRKEGQNVTLSCEQNLNHDAMYWYRQDPGQGLRLIYYSQIVNDFQKGDIAEGYSVSREKKESFPLTVTSAQKNPTAFYLCASSMEDRRHEQYFGPGTRLTVT.

This clonotype was counted between two and nine times. The chain joins TRBV7-8 to TRBJ1-5; D gene uncertain. This CDR3 spans 16 amino acids. Germline lookup yields CDR1 SGHVS and CDR2 FQNEAQ. With 3 bases removed from V and 0 bases from J, the gap between germline ends came to 12 bases. The CDR3 DNA is TGTGCCAGCAGCTTCGACGGACTTTATAGCAATCAGCCCCAGCATTTT. This codes for CASSFDGLYSNQPQHF.

The sample holds a few counts of this clonotype. The CDR3 loop is CASSPGTGMAGELFF. Written as DNA, the CDR3 is TGCGCCAGCAGCCCAGGGACAGGGATGGCCGGGGAGCTGTTTTTT. The chain links TRBV5-1 to TRBJ2-2, with 9 bases lining up with TRBD1. The CDR3 runs to 15 residues. Trimming removed 4 bases from V and 6 bases from J; junction bases left unmatched: 7. Looked up from germline, CDR1 is SGHRS and CDR2 is YFSETQ.

The chain employs TRBV12-3 or TRBV12-4 and TRBJ2-7, with 8 positions matching TRBD2. V lost 6 bases, J lost 2 bases, and 6 bases stayed unmatched. This CDR3 spans 14 amino acids. CDR3 DNA sequence: TGTGCCAGCAGCGAGAGCGGGGGTGCCTACGAGCAGTACTTC. It encodes CASSESGGAYEQYF.

This clonotype was counted between two and nine times. The CDR3 coding sequence is TGCGCCAGCACTCTTCCTGACACCATATATTTT. Protein: CASTLPDTIYF. V usage is TRBV5-1 and J usage is TRBJ1-3, with D unclear. Trimming took off 6 bases at V and 8 bases at J, with 9 bases between the two ends. CDR3 length: 11 residues. In germline, CDR1 is SGHRS, CDR2 YFSETQ. Variable domain in full (rest from reference TRBV5-1 and TRBJ1-3): KAGVTQTPRYLIKTRGQQVTLSCSPISGHRSVSWYQQTPGQGLQFLFEYFSETQRNKGNFPGRFSGRQFSNSRSEMNVSTLELGDSALYLCASTLPDTIYFGEGSWLTVV.

V usage is TRBV2 and J usage is TRBJ1-1; maybe TRBD1 (5 bases). From germline, CDR1 is SNHLY and CDR2 FYNNEI. V was trimmed by 6 bases and J by 12 bases, leaving 14 bases between them. The CDR3 covers 11 residues. Here the CDR3 reads CASSREVGSFF. CDR3 DNA: TGTGCCAGCAGCAGGGAGGTTGGATCTTTCTTT.

This clonotype appeared a few times. The chain employs TRBV6-2 or TRBV6-3 and TRBJ2-5; no definite D call. Germline-derived CDR1 and CDR2 are MNHEY and SVGEGT. The CDR3 totals 16 residues. V lost 2 bases and J 2 bases, leaving 15 bases between the germline ends. This CDR3 is CASSYPLVGLQETQYF. In nucleotides, the CDR3 is TGTGCCAGCAGTTACCCCCTGGTTGGCTTACAAGAGACCCAGTACTTC.

A few counts support this clonotype. The rearrangement links TRBV3-1 to TRBJ2-7; D remains ambiguous. The CDR3 covers 13 residues. The V gene lost 0 bases and the J gene lost 7 bases, with 10 bases spanning the gap. Germline V lookup: CDR1 LGHDT, CDR2 YNNKEL (reference sequence). CDR3 region: CASSQEVLLEQYF. In nucleotides, the CDR3 is TGTGCCAGCAGCCAAGAAGTTCTCTTGGAGCAGTACTTC.

This clonotype was recorded a few times. The chain couples TRBV19 to TRBJ2-7, with TRBD1 identical over 7 bases. This CDR3 is built from 13 residues. From germline, CDR1 is LNHDA and CDR2 SQIVND (reference sequence). The trim removed 3 bases at V and 5 bases at J, leaving 4 bases unmatched. The CDR3 sequence: CASSIGDRDEQYF. CDR3 DNA: TGTGCCAGTAGTATCGGGGACAGAGACGAGCAGTACTTC.

The chain recombines TRBV5-6 with TRBJ1-1; 11 bases map to TRBD1. CDR3 length: 14 amino acids. J lost 5 bases, V lost 4 bases, and 4 bases had no gene match. CDR1 is SGHDT, CDR2 YYEEEE, per germline. The CDR3: CASSEDRGRTEAFF. CDR3 nucleotides: TGTGCCAGCAGCGAGGACAGGGGGCGAACTGAAGCTTTCTTT.

This clonotype came up a few times. V usage is TRBV5-4 and J usage is TRBJ2-2; 11 bases are shared with TRBD2. V shed 4 bases, J shed 5 bases, and the junction held 7 bases outside the gene matches. Germline values: CDR1 SGHNT, CDR2 YYREEE (reference sequence). The CDR3 loop spans 16 amino acids. The CDR3 reads CASSPGLAEGTGELFF. The CDR3 DNA reads TGTGCCAGCAGCCCGGGACTAGCGGAAGGGACCGGGGAGCTGTTTTTT.